This note documents a single TCR beta chain sequence. What it binds is not known. This sample stems from a study of T cell repertoires and HLA-DP antigens. Study at large: Alloreactive CD4+ T cells targeted HLA-DP on transduced HeLa.

TCRdb's table, derived via immunoSEQ multiplex PCR, lists solely in-frame clones and lacks some. The table lists approximately 73,000 clones, over 75% of them singletons. The V gene's germline CDR1 is SGHRS and CDR2 YFSETQ. This CDR3 region has 13 residues. Unmatched junction bases numbered 7, after V lost 4 bases and J lost 9 bases. The study's findings and limits: Naive and memory CD4+ repertoires were not analysed separately. Against both alloantigens, CD137+ clonality was similar, about 0.39.

This receptor was obtained from a man between 60 and 70 years old in good health and CMV-seronegative. Sequenced input: CD4+ T cells from PBMCs. This chain connects TRBV5-1 to TRBJ1-2; 9 bases line up with TRBD1. The CDR3 DNA reads as TGCGCCAGCAGCAACCGGACAGGGGTCCGCTACACCTTC. Its protein is CASSNRTGVRYTF.